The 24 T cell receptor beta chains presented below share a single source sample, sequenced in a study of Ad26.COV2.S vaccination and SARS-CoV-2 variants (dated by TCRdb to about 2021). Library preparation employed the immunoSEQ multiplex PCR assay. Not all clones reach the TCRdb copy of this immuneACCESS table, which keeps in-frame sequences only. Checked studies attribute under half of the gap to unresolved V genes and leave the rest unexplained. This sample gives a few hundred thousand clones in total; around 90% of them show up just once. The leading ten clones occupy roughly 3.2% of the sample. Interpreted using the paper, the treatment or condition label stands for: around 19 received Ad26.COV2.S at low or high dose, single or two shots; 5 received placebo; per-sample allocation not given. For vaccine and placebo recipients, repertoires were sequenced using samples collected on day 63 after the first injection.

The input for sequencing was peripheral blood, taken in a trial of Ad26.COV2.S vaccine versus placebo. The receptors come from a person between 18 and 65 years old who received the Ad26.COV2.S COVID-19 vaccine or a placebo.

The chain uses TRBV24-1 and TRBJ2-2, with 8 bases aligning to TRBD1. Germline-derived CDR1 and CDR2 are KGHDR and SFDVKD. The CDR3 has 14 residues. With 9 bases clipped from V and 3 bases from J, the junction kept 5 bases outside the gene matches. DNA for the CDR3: TGTGCCACCTCCGGACAGGGCCACACCGGGGAGCTGTTTTTT. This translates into CATSGQGHTGELFF.

The CDR3 spells CASSWGQGAEQYF. In nucleotides, the CDR3 is TGTGCCAGCAGCTGGGGACAGGGGGCCGAGCAGTACTTC. J is TRBJ2-7 and V is TRBV5-8, with TRBD1 matching over 12 bases. The germline V gene has CDR1 SGHTS and CDR2 YDEGEE. The ends lost 3 bases at V and 6 bases at J; junction bases unmatched: 1. The CDR3 loop spans 13 amino acids.

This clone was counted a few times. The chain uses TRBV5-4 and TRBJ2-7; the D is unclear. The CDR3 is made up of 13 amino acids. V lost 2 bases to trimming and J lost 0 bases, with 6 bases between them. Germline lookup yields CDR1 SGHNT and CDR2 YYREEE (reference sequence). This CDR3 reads CASSFGVSYEQYF. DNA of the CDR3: TGTGCCAGCAGCTTTGGGGTCTCCTACGAGCAGTACTTC. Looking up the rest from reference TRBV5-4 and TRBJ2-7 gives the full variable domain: ETGVTQSPTHLIKTRGQQVTLRCSSQSGHNTVSWYQQALGQGPQFIFQYYREEENGRGNFPPRFSGLQFPNYSSELNVNALELDDSALYLCASSFGVSYEQYFGPGTRLTVT.

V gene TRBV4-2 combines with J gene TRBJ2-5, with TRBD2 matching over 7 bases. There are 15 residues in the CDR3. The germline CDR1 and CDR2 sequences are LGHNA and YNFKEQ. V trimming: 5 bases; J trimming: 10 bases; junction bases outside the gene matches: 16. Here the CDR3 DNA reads TGTGCCAGCAGCTCCTTAAGGACTAGTACGGGGATCCAGTACTTC. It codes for CASSSLRTSTGIQYF.

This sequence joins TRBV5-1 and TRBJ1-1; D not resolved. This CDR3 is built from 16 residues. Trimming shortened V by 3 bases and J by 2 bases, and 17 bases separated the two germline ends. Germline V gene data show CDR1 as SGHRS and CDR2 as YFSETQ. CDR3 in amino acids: CASSSSLETANTEAFF. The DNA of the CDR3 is TGCGCCAGCAGCTCCTCACTGGAAACAGCTAACACTGAAGCTTTCTTT.

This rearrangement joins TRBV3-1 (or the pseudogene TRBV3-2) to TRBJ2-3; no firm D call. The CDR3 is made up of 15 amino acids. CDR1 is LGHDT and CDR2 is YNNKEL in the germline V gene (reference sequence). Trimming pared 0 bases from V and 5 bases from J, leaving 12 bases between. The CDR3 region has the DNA TGTGCCAGCAGCCAAGAGCCAAGAGCGTTAGATACGCAGTATTTT. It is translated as CASSQEPRALDTQYF.

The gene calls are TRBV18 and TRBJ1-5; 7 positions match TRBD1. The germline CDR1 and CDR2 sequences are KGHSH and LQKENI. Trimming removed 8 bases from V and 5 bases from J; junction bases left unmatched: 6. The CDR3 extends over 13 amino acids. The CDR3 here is CASRGGADQPQHF. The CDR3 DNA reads TGTGCCAGCCGAGGGGGCGCGGATCAGCCCCAGCATTTT.

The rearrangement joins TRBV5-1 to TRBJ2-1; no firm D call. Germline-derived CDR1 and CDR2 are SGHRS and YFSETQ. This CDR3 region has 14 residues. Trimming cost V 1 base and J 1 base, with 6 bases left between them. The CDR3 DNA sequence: TGCGCCAGCAGCTTGCCCGATTCCTACAATGAGCAGTTCTTC. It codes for CASSLPDSYNEQFF.

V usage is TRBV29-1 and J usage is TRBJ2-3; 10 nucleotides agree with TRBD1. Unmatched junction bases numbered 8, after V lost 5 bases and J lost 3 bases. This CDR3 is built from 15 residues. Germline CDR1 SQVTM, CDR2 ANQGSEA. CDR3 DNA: TGCAGCGTTTATCGGACAGGGGGGCCGACAGATACGCAGTATTTT. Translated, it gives CSVYRTGGPTDTQYF.

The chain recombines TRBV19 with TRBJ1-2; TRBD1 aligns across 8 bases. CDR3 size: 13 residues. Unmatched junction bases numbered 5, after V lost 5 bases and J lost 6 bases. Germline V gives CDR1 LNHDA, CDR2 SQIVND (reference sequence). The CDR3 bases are TGTGCCAGTAGTTACAGGGGGAAAGATGGCTACACCTTC. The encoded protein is CASSYRGKDGYTF.

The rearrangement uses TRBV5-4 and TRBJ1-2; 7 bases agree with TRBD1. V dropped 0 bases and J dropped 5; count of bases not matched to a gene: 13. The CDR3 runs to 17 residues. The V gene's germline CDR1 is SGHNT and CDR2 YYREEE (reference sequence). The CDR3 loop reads CASSLVAGGGEGYGYTF. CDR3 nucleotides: TGTGCCAGCAGCTTGGTGGCAGGGGGGGGCGAGGGTTATGGCTACACCTTC.

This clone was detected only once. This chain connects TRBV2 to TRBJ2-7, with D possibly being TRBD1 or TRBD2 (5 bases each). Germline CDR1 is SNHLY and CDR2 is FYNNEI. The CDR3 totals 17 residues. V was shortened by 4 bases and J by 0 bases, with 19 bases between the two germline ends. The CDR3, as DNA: TGTGCCAGCAGTGGCGCCTGGGGACCGATTTCCTCCTACGAGCAGTACTTC. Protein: CASSGAWGPISSYEQYF.

The CDR3 DNA reads TGCGCCAGCAGCCGAGGACAGGGAGTGAGCGAGCAGTACTTC. Translating gives CASSRGQGVSEQYF. This chain uses TRBV4-3 with TRBJ2-7; 8 bases agree with TRBD1. The CDR3 is made up of 14 amino acids. J was trimmed by 6 bases and V by 4 bases; bases with no gene match: 8. In germline, CDR1 is LGHNA, CDR2 YSLEER.

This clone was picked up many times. Here the CDR3 reads CASSLRPGTEEQYF. The DNA for the CDR3 is TGCGCCAGCAGCCTTCGTCCCGGGACAGAAGAGCAGTACTTC. This chain uses TRBV5-1 with TRBJ2-7; 7 bases fit TRBD1. Trimming took 4 bases from V and 7 from J; bases not matched to a gene: 11. Germline assignment: CDR1 SGHRS and CDR2 YFSETQ. The CDR3 covers 14 residues.

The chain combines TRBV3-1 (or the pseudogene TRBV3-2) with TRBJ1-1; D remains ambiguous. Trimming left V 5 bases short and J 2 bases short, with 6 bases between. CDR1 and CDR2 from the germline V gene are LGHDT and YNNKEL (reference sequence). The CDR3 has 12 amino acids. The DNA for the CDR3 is TGTGCCAGCAGCGATCCAAACACTGAAGCTTTCTTT. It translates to CASSDPNTEAFF.

This chain's CDR3 is CASSERDTSLLNTEAFF. CDR3 DNA sequence: TGTGCCAGCAGTGAACGGGACACCTCCCTCCTGAACACTGAAGCTTTCTTT. V gene TRBV6-1 combines with J gene TRBJ1-1, with a weak D call TRBD1 (6 bases). CDR3 length: 17 amino acids. Germline assignment: CDR1 MNHNS and CDR2 SASEGT. Trimming took off 2 bases at V and 0 bases at J, with 16 bases between the two ends.

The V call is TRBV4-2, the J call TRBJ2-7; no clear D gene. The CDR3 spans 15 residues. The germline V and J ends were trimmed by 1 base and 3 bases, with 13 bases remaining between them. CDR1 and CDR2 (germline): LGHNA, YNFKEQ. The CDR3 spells CASSQGGRPLYEQYF. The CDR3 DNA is TGTGCCAGCAGCCAAGGTGGCAGGCCCCTCTACGAGCAGTACTTC.

The DNA of the CDR3 is TGTGCCAGCAGCCCCAGGGACAACCCCTACGAGCAGTACTTC. Translated, it gives CASSPRDNPYEQYF. This rearrangement joins TRBV11-3 to TRBJ2-7; D perhaps matches TRBD1 (6 bases). CDR1 and CDR2 (germline): SGHNT, YENEEA. With 5 bases removed from V and 2 bases from J, the gap between germline ends came to 13 bases. This CDR3 is built from 14 residues.

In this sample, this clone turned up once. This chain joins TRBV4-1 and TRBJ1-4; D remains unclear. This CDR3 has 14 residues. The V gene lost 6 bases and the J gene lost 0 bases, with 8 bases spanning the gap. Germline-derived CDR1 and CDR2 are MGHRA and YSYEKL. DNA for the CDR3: TGCGCCAGCAGGCCACAGCCAACTAATGAAAAACTGTTTTTT. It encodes CASRPQPTNEKLFF.

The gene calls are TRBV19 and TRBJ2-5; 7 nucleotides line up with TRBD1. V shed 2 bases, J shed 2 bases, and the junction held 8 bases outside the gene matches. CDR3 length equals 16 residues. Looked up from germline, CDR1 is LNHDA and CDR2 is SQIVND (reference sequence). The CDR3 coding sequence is TGTGCCAGTAGTATATCGGAACCGGGACAGCAAGAGACCCAGTACTTC. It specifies CASSISEPGQQETQYF.

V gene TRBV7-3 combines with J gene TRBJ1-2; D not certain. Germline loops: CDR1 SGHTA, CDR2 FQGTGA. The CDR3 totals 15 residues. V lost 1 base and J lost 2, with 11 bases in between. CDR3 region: CASSLNGGSNYGYTF. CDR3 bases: TGTGCCAGCAGCTTAAATGGCGGTTCAAACTATGGCTACACCTTC.

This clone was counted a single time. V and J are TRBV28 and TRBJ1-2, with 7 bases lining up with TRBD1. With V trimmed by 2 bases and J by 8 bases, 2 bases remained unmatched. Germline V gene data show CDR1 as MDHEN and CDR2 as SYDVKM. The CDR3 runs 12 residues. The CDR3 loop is CASSLQGGGYTF. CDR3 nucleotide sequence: TGTGCCAGCAGTTTACAAGGGGGCGGCTACACCTTC.

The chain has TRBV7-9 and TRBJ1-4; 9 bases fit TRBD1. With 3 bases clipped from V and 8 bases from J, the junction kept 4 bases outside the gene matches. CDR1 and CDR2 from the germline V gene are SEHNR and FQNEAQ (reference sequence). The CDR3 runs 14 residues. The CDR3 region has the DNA TGTGCCAGCAGCTTGACAGGGGGTAACGAAAAACTGTTTTTT. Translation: CASSLTGGNEKLFF.

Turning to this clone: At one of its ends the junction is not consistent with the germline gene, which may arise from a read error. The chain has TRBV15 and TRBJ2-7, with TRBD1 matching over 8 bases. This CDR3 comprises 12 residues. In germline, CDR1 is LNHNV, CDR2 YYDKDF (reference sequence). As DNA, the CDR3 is TGTGCCACCAGCAGAGATGTGGGACAGGTGAACTTC. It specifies CATSRDVGQVNF.